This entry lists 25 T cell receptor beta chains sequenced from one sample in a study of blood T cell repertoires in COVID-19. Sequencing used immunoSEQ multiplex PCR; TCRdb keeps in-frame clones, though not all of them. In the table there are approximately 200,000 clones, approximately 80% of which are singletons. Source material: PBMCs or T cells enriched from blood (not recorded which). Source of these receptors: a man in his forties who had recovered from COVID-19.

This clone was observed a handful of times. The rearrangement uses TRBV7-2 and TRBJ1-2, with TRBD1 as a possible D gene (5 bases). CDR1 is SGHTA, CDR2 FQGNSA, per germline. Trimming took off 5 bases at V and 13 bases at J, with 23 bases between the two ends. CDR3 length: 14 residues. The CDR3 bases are TGTGCCAGCAGCCTTACACGGATGCAAGGGGCTGGCACCTTC. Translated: CASSLTRMQGAGTF.

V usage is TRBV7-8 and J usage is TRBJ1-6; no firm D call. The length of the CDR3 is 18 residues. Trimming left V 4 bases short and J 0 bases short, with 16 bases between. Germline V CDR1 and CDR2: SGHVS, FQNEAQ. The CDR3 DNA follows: TGTGCCAGCAGCTCCCCGGTTGGTAGGAGCTCCTATAATTCACCCCTCCACTTT. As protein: CASSSPVGRSSYNSPLHF.

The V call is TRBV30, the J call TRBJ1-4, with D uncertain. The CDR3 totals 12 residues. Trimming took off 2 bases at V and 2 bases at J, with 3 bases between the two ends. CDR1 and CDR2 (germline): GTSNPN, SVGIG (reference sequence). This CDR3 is CAWSPTNEKLFF. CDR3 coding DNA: TGTGCCTGGAGTCCTACTAATGAAAAACTGTTTTTT.

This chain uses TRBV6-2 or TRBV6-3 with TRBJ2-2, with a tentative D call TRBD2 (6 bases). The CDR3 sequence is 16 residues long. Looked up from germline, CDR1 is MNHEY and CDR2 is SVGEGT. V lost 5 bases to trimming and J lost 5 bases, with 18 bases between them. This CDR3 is CASSRVFAGRTGELFF. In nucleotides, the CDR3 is TGTGCCAGCAGTCGCGTATTCGCGGGGCGAACCGGGGAGCTGTTTTTT.

Here the CDR3 DNA reads TGTGCCAGCAGCCAAAGACAGGCGAACACTGAAGCTTTCTTT. Translation gives CASSQRQANTEAFF. The rearrangement links TRBV6-2 or TRBV6-3 to TRBJ1-1, with D possibly being TRBD1 (6 bases). The germline V and J ends were trimmed by 6 bases and 1 base, with 12 bases remaining between them. Germline CDR1 and CDR2: MNHEY and SVGEGT. The CDR3 length is 14 residues.

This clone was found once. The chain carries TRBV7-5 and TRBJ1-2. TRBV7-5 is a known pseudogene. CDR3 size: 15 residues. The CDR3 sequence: CARRSRGIFEYGYTF. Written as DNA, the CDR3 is TGTGCCAGAAGAAGTAGAGGAATTTTCGAATATGGCTACACCTTC.

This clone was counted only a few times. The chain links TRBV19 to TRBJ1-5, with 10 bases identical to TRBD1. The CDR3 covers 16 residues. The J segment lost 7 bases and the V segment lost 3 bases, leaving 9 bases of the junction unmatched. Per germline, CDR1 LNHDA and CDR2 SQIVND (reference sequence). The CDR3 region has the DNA TGTGCCAGTAGTATCGGGGGACAGGGGTCGGGACAGCCCCAGCATTTT. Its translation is CASSIGGQGSGQPQHF. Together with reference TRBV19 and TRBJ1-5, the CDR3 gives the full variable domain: DGGITQSPKYLFRKEGQNVTLSCEQNLNHDAMYWYRQDPGQGLRLIYYSQIVNDFQKGDIAEGYSVSREKKESFPLTVTSAQKNPTAFYLCASSIGGQGSGQPQHFGDGTRLSIL.

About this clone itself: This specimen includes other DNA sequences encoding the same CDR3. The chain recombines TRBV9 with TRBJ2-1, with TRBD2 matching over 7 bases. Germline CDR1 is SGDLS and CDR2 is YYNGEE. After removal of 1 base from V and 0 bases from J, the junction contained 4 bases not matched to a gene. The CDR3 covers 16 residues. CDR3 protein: CASSVSGGSSYNEQFF. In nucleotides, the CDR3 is TGTGCCAGCAGCGTATCTGGCGGGAGCTCCTACAATGAGCAGTTCTTC.

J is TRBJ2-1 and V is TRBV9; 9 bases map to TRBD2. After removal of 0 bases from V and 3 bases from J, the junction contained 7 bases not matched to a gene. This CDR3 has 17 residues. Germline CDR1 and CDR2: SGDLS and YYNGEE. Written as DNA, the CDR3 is TGTGCCAGCAGCGTAGCTGCACTAGCGGGCCTCTACAATGAGCAGTTCTTC. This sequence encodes CASSVAALAGLYNEQFF.

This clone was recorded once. The DNA of the CDR3 is TGTGCCATCAGTCCGTATAGAACGTCCCAGCATTTT. Translating gives CAISPYRTSQHF. This rearrangement joins TRBV10-3 to TRBJ1-5; D gene uncertain. CDR1 is ENHRY, CDR2 SYGVKD, per germline. The CDR3 totals 12 residues. The germline V and J ends were trimmed by 5 bases and 11 bases, with 13 bases remaining between them.

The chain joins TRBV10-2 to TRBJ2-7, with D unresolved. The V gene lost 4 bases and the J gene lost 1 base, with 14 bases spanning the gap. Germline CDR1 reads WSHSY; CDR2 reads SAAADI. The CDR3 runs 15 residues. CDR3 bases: TGCGCCAGCAGTGGTTACAGCTCCCTATCCTACGAGCAGTACTTC. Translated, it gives CASSGYSSLSYEQYF.

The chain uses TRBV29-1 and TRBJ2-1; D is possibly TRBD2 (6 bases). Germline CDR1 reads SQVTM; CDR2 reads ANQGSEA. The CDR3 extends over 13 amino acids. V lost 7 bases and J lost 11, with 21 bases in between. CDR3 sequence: CSGKGRGGVKQFF. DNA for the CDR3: TGCAGCGGAAAAGGGCGGGGCGGTGTGAAGCAGTTCTTC.

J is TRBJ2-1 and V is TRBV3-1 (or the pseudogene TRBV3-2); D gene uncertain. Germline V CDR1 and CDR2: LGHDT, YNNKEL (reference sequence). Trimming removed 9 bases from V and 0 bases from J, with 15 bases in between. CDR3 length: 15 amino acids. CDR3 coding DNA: TGTGCCAGTCCCCTTAAACGGAGCTCCTACAATGAGCAGTTCTTC. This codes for CASPLKRSSYNEQFF.

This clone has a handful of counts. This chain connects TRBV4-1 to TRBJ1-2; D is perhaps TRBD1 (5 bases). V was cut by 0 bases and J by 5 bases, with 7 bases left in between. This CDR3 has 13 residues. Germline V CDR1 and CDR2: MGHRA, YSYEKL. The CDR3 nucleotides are TGCGCCAGCAGCCAAGATCGGGGGTATGGCTACACCTTC. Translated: CASSQDRGYGYTF.

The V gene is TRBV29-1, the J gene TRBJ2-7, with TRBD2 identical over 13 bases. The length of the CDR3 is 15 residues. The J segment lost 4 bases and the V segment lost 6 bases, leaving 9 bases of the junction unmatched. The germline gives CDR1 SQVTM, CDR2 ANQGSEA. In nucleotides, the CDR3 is TGCAGCGTGCGACTAGCGGGAGGCCCCGGGTACGAGCAGTACTTC. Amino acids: CSVRLAGGPGYEQYF.

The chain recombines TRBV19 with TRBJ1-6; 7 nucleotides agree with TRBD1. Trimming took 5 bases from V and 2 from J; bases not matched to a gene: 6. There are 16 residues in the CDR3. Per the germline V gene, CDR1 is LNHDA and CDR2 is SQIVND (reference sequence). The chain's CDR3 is CASSLSDRAYNSPLHF. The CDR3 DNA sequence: TGTGCCAGTAGTCTCTCCGACAGGGCCTATAATTCACCCCTCCACTTT.

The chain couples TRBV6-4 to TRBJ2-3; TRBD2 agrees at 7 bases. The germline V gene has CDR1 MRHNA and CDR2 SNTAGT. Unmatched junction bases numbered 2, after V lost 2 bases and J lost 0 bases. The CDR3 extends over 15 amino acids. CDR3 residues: CASSDGRASTDTQYF. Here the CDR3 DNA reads TGTGCCAGCAGTGACGGGAGGGCTAGCACAGATACGCAGTATTTT.

This CDR3 reads CASSRGLESPDTQYF. The DNA for the CDR3 is TGTGCCAGCAGCCGGGGACTAGAAAGCCCCGATACGCAGTATTTT. J is TRBJ2-3 and V is TRBV11-1; 8 bases match TRBD2. The CDR3 is 15 amino acids. The V gene end was trimmed by 5 bases and the J gene end by 6 bases; junction bases not matched to a gene: 10. CDR1 is SGHAT, CDR2 FQDESV, per germline (reference sequence). Full variable domain (outside the CDR3, taken from reference TRBV11-1 and TRBJ2-3): EAEVAQSPRYKITEKSQAVAFWCDPISGHATLYWYRQILGQGPELLVQFQDESVVDDSQLPKDRFSAERLKGVDSTLKIQPAELGDSAMYLCASSRGLESPDTQYFGPGTRLTVL.

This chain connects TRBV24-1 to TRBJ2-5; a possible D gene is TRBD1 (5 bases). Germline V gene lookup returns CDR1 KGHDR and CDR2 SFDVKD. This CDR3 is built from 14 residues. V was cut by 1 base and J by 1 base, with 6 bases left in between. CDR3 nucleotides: TGTGCCACCAGTGATTTCGACAGCCAAGAGACCCAGTACTTC. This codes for CATSDFDSQETQYF.

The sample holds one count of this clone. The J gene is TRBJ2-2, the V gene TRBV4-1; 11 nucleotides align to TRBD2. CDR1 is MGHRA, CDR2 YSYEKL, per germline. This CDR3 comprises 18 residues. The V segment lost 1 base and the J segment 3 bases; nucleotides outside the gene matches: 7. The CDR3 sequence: CASSQGPGLAGYTGELFF. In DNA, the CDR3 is TGCGCCAGCAGCCAAGGTCCTGGACTAGCGGGTTACACCGGGGAGCTGTTTTTT.

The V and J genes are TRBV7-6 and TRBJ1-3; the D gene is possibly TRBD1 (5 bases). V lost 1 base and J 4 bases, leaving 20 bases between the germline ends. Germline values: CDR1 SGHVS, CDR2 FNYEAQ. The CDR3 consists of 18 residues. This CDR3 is CASSLDGGDSLWGNTIYF. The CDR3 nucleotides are TGTGCCAGCAGCTTAGACGGTGGTGACAGCCTATGGGGAAACACCATATATTTT.

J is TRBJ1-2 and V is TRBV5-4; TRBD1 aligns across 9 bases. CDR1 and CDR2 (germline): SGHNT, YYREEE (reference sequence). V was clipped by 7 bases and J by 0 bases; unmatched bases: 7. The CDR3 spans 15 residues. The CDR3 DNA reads TGTGCCAGCCTGGACAGGGGCCTTTCTAACTATGGCTACACCTTC. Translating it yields CASLDRGLSNYGYTF.

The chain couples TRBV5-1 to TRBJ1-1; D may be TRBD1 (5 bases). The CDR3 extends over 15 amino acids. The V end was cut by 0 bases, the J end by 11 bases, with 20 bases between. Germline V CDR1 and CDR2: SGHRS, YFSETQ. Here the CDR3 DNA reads TGCGCCAGCAGCTTGGACAGGACGGGCAGGCAGGTGGCTTTCTTT. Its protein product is CASSLDRTGRQVAFF.

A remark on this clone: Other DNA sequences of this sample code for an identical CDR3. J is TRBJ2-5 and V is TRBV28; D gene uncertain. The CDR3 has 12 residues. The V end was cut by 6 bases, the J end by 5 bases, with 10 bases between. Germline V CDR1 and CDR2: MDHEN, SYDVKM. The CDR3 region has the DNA TGTGCCAGCAGCTCCCTGAGGGAGACCCAGTACTTC. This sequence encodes CASSSLRETQYF.

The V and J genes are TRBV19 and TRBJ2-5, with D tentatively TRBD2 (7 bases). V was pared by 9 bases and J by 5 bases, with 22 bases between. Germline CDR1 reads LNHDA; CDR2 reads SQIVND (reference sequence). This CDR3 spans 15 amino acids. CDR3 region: CASQVGVGGGETQYF. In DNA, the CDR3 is TGTGCCAGCCAAGTCGGTGTGGGAGGGGGGGAGACCCAGTACTTC. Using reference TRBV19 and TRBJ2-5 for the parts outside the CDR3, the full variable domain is DGGITQSPKYLFRKEGQNVTLSCEQNLNHDAMYWYRQDPGQGLRLIYYSQIVNDFQKGDIAEGYSVSREKKESFPLTVTSAQKNPTAFYLCASQVGVGGGETQYFGPGTRLLVL.